This paragraph covers one T cell receptor beta chain sequence. Its binding antigen is unknown. It has no much larger one-base neighbor in the sample; base qualities were not kept. These data come from a study of chemoradiotherapy in HPV16-positive cancers (dated by TCRdb to the early 2020s). In the study overall: Candidate HPV-specific T-cell clones and common TCR motifs were defined through functional T-cell assays on cells from a couple of HPV16-positive patients. The study set out to ask whether T-cell immunity against the HPV oncoproteins E6 and E7 changes over the course of chemoradiotherapy and whether that immunity affects survival. TCR repertoires from some 90 patients with HPV-related cancers were then used to track the candidate HPV-specific TCRs and motifs. The study at large found these results: The functional definition of HPV-specific T cells came from only a couple of HPV16-positive patients, and the survival association was reported for HPV16-positive patients. Improved recurrence-free survival in HPV16-positive patients was associated with expansion of HPV-responsive T cells during chemoradiotherapy. Expansion of candidate HPV-specific clones and E7-related TCR motifs was observed in the tumor microenvironment during treatment, whereas no such expansion was observed for non-HPV-specific T cells.

CDR1 SNHLY and CDR2 FYNNEI are derived from the germline V gene. From the cysteine through the phenylalanine, the CDR3 covers 17 amino acids. The DNA shown is the 51-base CDR3, in frame from base 1. V ends up 5 bases short and J 5 bases short, with an unmatched junction base count of 14. Repertoires were sampled repeatedly over the course of chemoradiotherapy, so clonal expansion could be followed in the tumor microenvironment. Preparation of the library involved the immunoSEQ multiplex PCR assay. The source is immuneACCESS, and TCRdb retained only in-frame sequences with V and J called. Part of the clones is not carried over; for the studies checked, unresolved V genes explain less than half of this, and the remainder is unexplained. The sample yields 55,000 to 85,000 clones; almost 90% were counted once. The ten largest clones take up under 4.5% of the sample.

The rearranged chain carries TRBV2 and TRBJ2-7, and TRBD1 aligns with 11 junction nucleotides. The source is a human donor with HPV-associated anogenital cancer. Source: blood, taken from a patient who underwent chemoradiotherapy. The sequence in DNA is TGTGCCAGCAGTTGGAGTAGGGGGACAGGGGGAATCAACGAGCAGTACTTC. This is translated as CASSWSRGTGGINEQYF.